Sequencing of this T cell receptor beta chain was carried out in a study of tumor and adjacent non-tumor tissue in lung cancer. The overall study: There were approximately twelve adenocarcinoma, a couple of squamous cell carcinoma and 1 small cell lung cancer cases.

This sample's RNA came from whole unsorted tissue. General study points: Top 100 clones took a larger repertoire share in normal lung.

Comments on this clonotype: Antigen specificity is unknown. One end of the junction is discordant with germline, which a read error may explain.

CDR3 length equals 18 residues. Germline V CDR1 and CDR2: SGHNT, YENEEA. A modified ARM-PCR protocol with three rounds of nested PCR amplified TCRbeta. TCRdb processed the multiplex PCR reads anew with MiXCR; each CDR3 protein has one entry. Of around 70,000 distinct CDR3 sequences in the sample, around 60% were seen once. The sequence derives from a man aged 50 to 60 with non-small cell lung cancer. This chain links TRBV11-3 with TRBJ2-3, with 14 bases identical to TRBD2. Material for sequencing was lung tumor tissue. CDR3 loop: CANSPGTSGRPSTDTQYF. The CDR3 coding sequence is TGTGCCAACAGCCCCGGGACTAGCGGGAGACCTAGCACAGACACGCAGTATTTT.